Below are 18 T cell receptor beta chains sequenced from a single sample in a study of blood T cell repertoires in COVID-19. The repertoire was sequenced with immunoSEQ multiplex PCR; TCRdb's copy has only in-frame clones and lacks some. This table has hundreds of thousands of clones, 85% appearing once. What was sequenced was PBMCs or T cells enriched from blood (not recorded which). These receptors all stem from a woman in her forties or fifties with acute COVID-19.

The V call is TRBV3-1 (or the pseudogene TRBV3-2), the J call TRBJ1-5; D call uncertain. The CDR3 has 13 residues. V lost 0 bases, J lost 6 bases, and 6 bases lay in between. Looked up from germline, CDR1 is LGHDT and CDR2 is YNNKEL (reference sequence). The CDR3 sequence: CASSQDPVQPQHF. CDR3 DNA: TGTGCCAGCAGCCAAGACCCGGTTCAGCCCCAGCATTTT.

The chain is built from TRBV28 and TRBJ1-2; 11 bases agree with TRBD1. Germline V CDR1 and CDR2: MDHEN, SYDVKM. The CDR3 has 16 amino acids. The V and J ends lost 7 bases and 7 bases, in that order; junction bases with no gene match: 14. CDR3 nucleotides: TGTGCCAGCACCCGGGACAGGGGGGGTGCAATGGGTGGCTACACCTTC. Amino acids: CASTRDRGGAMGGYTF.

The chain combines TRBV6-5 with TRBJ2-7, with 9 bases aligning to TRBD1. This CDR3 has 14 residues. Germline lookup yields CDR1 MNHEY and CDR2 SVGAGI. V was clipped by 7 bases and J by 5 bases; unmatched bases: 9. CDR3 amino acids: CASNPGQGMDEQYF. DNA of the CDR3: TGTGCCAGCAACCCGGGACAGGGTATGGACGAGCAGTACTTC.

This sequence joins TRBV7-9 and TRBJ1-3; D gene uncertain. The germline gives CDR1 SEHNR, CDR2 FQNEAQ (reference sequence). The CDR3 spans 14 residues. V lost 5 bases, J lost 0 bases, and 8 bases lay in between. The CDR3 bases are TGTGCCAGCAGCCTAATAAACTCTGGAAACACCATATATTTT. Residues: CASSLINSGNTIYF.

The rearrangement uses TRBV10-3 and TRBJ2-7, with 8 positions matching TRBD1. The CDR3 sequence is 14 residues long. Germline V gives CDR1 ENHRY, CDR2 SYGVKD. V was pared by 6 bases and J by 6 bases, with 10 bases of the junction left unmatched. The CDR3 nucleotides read TGTGCCATCAGCGGACAGGGTACCGTTGTCGAGCAGTACTTC. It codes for CAISGQGTVVEQYF.

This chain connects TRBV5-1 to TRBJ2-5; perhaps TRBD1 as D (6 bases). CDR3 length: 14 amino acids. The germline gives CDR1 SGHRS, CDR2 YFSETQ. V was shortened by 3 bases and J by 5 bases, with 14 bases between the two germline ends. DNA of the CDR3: TGCGCCAGCAGCTCGACCGGGACACTTGAGACCCAGTACTTC. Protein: CASSSTGTLETQYF.

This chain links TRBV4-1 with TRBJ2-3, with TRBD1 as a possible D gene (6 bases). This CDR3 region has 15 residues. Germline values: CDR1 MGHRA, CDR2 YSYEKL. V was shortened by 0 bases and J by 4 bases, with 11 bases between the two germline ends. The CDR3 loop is CASSQESGGPDTQYF. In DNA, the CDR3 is TGCGCCAGCAGCCAAGAGAGTGGGGGCCCAGATACGCAGTATTTT.

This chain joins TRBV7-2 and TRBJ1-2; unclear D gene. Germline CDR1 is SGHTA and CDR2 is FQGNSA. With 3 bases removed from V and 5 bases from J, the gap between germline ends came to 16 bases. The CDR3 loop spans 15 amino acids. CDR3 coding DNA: TGTGCCAGCAGCTTCGGGTCAGCGCCCCAATATGGCTACACCTTC. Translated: CASSFGSAPQYGYTF.

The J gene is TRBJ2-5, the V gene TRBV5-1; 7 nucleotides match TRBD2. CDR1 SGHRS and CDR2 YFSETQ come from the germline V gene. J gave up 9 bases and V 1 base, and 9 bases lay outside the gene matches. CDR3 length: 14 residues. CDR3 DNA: TGCGCCAGCAGCTTGAAAGCGGGGACTGGGTCCCAGTACTTC. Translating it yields CASSLKAGTGSQYF. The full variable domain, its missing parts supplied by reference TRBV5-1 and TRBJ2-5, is KAGVTQTPRYLIKTRGQQVTLSCSPISGHRSVSWYQQTPGQGLQFLFEYFSETQRNKGNFPGRFSGRQFSNSRSEMNVSTLELGDSALYLCASSLKAGTGSQYFGPGTRLLVL.

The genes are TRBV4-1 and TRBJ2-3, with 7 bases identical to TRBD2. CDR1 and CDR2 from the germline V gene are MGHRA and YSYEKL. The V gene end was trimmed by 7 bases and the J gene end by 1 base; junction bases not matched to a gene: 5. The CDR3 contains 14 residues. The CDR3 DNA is TGCGCCAGCAAAGCCACTAGCGGCACAGATACGCAGTATTTT. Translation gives CASKATSGTDTQYF.

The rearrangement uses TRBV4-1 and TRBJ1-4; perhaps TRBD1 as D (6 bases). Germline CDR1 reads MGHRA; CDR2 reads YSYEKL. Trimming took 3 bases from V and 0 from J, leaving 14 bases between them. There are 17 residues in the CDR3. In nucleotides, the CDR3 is TGCGCCAGCAGCCAGGCGGCGGACAGTTCAACTAATGAAAAACTGTTTTTT. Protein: CASSQAADSSTNEKLFF.

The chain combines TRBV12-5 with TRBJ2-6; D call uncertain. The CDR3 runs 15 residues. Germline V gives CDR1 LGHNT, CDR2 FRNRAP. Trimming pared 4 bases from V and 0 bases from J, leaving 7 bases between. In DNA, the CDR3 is TGTGCTAGTGGTTCGATTAGCTCTGGGGCCAACGTCCTGACTTTC. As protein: CASGSISSGANVLTF.

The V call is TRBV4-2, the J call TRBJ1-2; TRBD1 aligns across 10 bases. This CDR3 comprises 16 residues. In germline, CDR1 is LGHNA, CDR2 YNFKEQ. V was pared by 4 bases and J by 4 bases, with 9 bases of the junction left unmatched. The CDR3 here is CASSPGQGPIGYGYTF. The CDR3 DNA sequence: TGTGCCAGCAGCCCGGGACAGGGGCCTATTGGCTATGGCTACACCTTC.

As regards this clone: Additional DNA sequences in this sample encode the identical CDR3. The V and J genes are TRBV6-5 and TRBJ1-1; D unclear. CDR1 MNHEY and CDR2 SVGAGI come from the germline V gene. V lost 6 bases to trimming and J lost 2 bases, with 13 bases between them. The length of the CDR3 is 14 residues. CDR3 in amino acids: CASRAGTANTEAFF. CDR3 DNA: TGTGCCAGCAGGGCCGGAACAGCTAACACTGAAGCTTTCTTT.

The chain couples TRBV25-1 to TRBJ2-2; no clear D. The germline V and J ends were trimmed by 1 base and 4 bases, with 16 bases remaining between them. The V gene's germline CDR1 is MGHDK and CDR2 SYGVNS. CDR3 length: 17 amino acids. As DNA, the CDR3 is TGTGCCAGCAGTGAATTGGCCTCCTCAACGGGCACCGGGGAGCTGTTTTTT. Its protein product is CASSELASSTGTGELFF.

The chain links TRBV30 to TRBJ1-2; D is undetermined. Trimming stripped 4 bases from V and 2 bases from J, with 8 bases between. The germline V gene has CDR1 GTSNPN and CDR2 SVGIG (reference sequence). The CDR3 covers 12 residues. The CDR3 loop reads CAWTQNNYGYTF. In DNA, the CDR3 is TGTGCCTGGACACAGAACAACTATGGCTACACCTTC.

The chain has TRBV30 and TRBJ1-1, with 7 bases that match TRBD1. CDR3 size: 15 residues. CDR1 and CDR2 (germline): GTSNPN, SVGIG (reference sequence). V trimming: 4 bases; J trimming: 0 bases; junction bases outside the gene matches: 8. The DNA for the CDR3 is TGTGCCTGGACCCTCCCGGACAGGCTGAACACTGAAGCTTTCTTT. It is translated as CAWTLPDRLNTEAFF.

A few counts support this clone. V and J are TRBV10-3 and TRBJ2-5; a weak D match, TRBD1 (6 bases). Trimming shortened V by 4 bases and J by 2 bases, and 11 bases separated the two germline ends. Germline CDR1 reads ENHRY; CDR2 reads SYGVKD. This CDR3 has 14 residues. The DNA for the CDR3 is TGTGCCATCAGTGTGGACAGCGCTCAAGAGACCCAGTACTTC. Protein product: CAISVDSAQETQYF.